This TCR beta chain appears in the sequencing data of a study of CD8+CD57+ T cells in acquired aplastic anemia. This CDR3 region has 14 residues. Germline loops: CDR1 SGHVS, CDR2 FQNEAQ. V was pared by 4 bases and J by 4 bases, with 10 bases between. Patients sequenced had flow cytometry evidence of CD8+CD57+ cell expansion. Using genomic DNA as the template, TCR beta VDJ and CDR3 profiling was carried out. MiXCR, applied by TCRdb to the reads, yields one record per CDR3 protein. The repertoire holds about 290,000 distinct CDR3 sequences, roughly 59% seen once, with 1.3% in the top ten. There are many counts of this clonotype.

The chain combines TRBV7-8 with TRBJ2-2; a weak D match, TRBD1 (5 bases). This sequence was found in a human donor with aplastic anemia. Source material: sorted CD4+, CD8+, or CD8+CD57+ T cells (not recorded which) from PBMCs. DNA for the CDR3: TGTGCCAGCAGCTCCAGACAGTTCACCGGGGAGCTGTTTTTT. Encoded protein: CASSSRQFTGELFF.